The 29 T cell receptor beta chains in this list originate from one sample, sequenced in a study of CD4 T cells in relation to SARS-CoV-2 and coronaviruses. Their antigen targets remain unknown. Clones were read by immunoSEQ multiplex PCR, and TCRdb kept only the in-frame ones, dropping some. The table lists over 25,000 clones, over 75% of them singletons. Unexposed donor CD4+ T cells date from 2011-2018, before the COVID-19 pandemic. CD4+ T cells were isolated from the cells after about nine days of culture. Sequencing was performed on CD4+ T cells from PBMCs, cultured in vitro. These receptors all stem from a human donor in good health.

The chain couples TRBV5-5 to TRBJ1-6; D unclear. CDR1 is SGHKS, CDR2 YYEKEE, per germline (reference sequence). The CDR3 length is 14 residues. V was trimmed by 1 base and J by 6 bases, leaving 8 bases between them. This CDR3 is CASSLTPGNSPLHF. The CDR3 nucleotides read TGTGCCAGCAGCTTGACACCTGGTAATTCACCCCTCCACTTT.

The chain couples TRBV4-1 to TRBJ1-1; no reliable D call. The CDR3 is 13 amino acids. The V gene's germline CDR1 is MGHRA and CDR2 YSYEKL. V gave up 4 bases and J gave up 4 bases, with 10 bases separating them. For the CDR3, the DNA is TGCGCCAGCAGCCTTGGGGTGGCCACTGAAGCTTTCTTT. Its protein is CASSLGVATEAFF.

The V call is TRBV27, the J call TRBJ2-7, with 8 bases lining up with TRBD1. Per the germline V gene, CDR1 is MNHEY and CDR2 is SMNVEV (reference sequence). V dropped 9 bases and J dropped 2; count of bases not matched to a gene: 12. This CDR3 region has 15 residues. CDR3 residues: CASSLGQGLTYEQYF. The CDR3 DNA sequence: TGTGCCAGTAGCCTTGGACAGGGTTTGACCTACGAGCAGTACTTC.

V gene TRBV5-1 combines with J gene TRBJ1-3; the D is unclear. V shed 4 bases and J shed 4 bases, with 9 bases lying between them. The CDR3 covers 13 residues. Germline V CDR1 and CDR2: SGHRS, YFSETQ. CDR3 loop: CASSREGGNTIYF. CDR3 sequence (DNA): TGCGCCAGCAGCAGAGAAGGGGGAAACACCATATATTTT.

The chain combines TRBV10-3 with TRBJ1-6; no firm D call. The germline V and J ends were trimmed by 3 bases and 10 bases, with 7 bases remaining between them. Germline lookup yields CDR1 ENHRY and CDR2 SYGVKD. CDR3 length equals 12 residues. CDR3 nucleotide sequence: TGTGCCATCAGTGAACCCGAGTCACCCCTCCACTTT. Translated, it gives CAISEPESPLHF.

J is TRBJ2-1 and V is TRBV7-8; no clear D gene. Germline CDR1 and CDR2: SGHVS and FQNEAQ. The CDR3 length is 13 residues. V was shortened by 1 base and J by 7 bases, with 8 bases between the two germline ends. The chain's CDR3 is CASSLVGFNEQFF. The CDR3 coding sequence is TGTGCCAGCAGCTTAGTCGGATTTAATGAGCAGTTCTTC.

V gene TRBV7-9 combines with J gene TRBJ1-2; TRBD1 agrees at 7 bases. The CDR3 totals 13 residues. V gave up 8 bases and J gave up 7 bases; unmatched junction bases: 10. Germline CDR1 SEHNR, CDR2 FQNEAQ (reference sequence). This CDR3 reads CASARQGIFGYTF. The CDR3 nucleotides read TGTGCCAGCGCTCGACAGGGAATTTTTGGCTACACCTTC.

V is TRBV23-1 and J is TRBJ1-1; D is uncertain. TRBV23-1 is an open reading frame whose function is uncertain. Deletions cut 6 bases from V and 5 bases from J, with 16 bases between. The CDR3 is 14 residues long. The CDR3 DNA reads TGCGCCAGCAGCCCCGGTGAACCGGGAACTGAAGCTTTCTTT. Protein product: CASSPGEPGTEAFF.

V and J are TRBV19 and TRBJ2-2, with D tentatively TRBD2 (6 bases). Germline V gene sequence: CDR1 LNHDA, CDR2 SQIVND (reference sequence). The V gene lost 5 bases and the J gene lost 1 base, with 11 bases spanning the gap. CDR3 length: 15 residues. The CDR3 DNA follows: TGTGCCAGTAGTCCCCGGAGGGGGAACACCGGGGAGCTGTTTTTT. Translation: CASSPRRGNTGELFF.

CDR3: CASSPTGIPEAFF. CDR3 in DNA: TGTGCCAGCAGTCCGACAGGGATCCCTGAAGCTTTCTTT. The gene calls are TRBV6-2 or TRBV6-3 and TRBJ1-1; 7 bases agree with TRBD1. The CDR3 loop spans 13 amino acids. Germline V gene lookup returns CDR1 MNHEY and CDR2 SVGEGT. V dropped 5 bases and J dropped 6; count of bases not matched to a gene: 6.

The rearrangement joins TRBV4-3 to TRBJ2-7; D is tentatively TRBD1 or TRBD2 (5 bases each). Germline CDR1 is LGHNA and CDR2 is YSLEER. Trimming took off 4 bases at V and 5 bases at J, with 15 bases between the two ends. The CDR3 contains 14 residues. Here the CDR3 DNA reads TGCGCCAGCAGCCGCCGGGACGGGCTCAACGAGCAGTACTTC. Translation: CASSRRDGLNEQYF.

This clone was recorded only once. The chain links TRBV5-5 to TRBJ1-2; D is uncertain. The V end was cut by 1 base, the J end by 7 bases, with 14 bases between. Looked up from germline, CDR1 is SGHKS and CDR2 is YYEKEE (reference sequence). The CDR3 loop spans 14 amino acids. CDR3: CASSLHREEGGYTF. In DNA form, the CDR3 reads TGTGCCAGCAGCTTGCATAGGGAGGAGGGTGGCTACACCTTC.

The chain recombines TRBV2 with TRBJ2-7; maybe TRBD1 (5 bases). Germline V gene sequence: CDR1 SNHLY, CDR2 FYNNEI. The CDR3 is 13 residues long. Deletions cut 6 bases from V and 0 bases from J, with 9 bases between. The DNA of the CDR3 is TGTGCCAGCAGGGCAGGGTACTCCTACGAGCAGTACTTC. Protein product: CASRAGYSYEQYF.

The genes are TRBV5-6 and TRBJ2-2; the D gene is possibly TRBD2 (6 bases). Germline V lookup: CDR1 SGHDT, CDR2 YYEEEE. V was shortened by 3 bases and J by 1 base, with 13 bases between the two germline ends. The CDR3 is made up of 16 amino acids. CDR3 sequence reads: CASSSLGDLNTGELFF. The CDR3 nucleotides are TGTGCCAGCAGCTCCTTGGGGGACTTGAACACCGGGGAGCTGTTTTTT.

CDR3 sequence (DNA): TGTGCCAGCAGCCCCGCGGGGCCCTACGAGCAGTACTTC. It is translated as CASSPAGPYEQYF. The gene calls are TRBV7-9 and TRBJ2-7; D perhaps matches TRBD2 (6 bases). Between the trimmed V and J ends, which lost 5 bases and 2 bases, there was a span of 10 bases. Germline V gives CDR1 SEHNR, CDR2 FQNEAQ (reference sequence). The CDR3 length is 13 residues.

V usage is TRBV12-3 or TRBV12-4 and J usage is TRBJ1-6; D gene unclear. The ends were cut back, 4 bases at V and 6 bases at J, with 4 bases in the middle. This CDR3 region has 12 residues. The CDR3 nucleotides read TGTGCCAGCAGTTCCCGTAATTCACCCCTCCACTTT. Encoded protein: CASSSRNSPLHF.

The count of this clone is one. The chain is built from TRBV19 and TRBJ2-3; 7 positions match TRBD1. J was trimmed by 3 bases and V by 7 bases; bases with no gene match: 4. Germline CDR1 LNHDA, CDR2 SQIVND (reference sequence). The CDR3 has 13 residues. CDR3 residues: CASKQGQTDTQYF. CDR3 DNA: TGTGCCAGTAAACAGGGGCAAACAGATACGCAGTATTTT.

CDR3 bases: TGTGCCATCAGTGGCAGCACAGATACGCAGTATTTT. Amino acids: CAISGSTDTQYF. The chain combines TRBV10-3 with TRBJ2-3; D call uncertain. V was shortened by 4 bases and J by 0 bases, with 2 bases between the two germline ends. This CDR3 spans 12 amino acids. The germline V gene has CDR1 ENHRY and CDR2 SYGVKD.

In its sample, this clone was seen once. V and J are TRBV19 and TRBJ2-3; 11 bases align to TRBD2. Per the germline V gene, CDR1 is LNHDA and CDR2 is SQIVND (reference sequence). Losses at the gene ends were 6 bases for V and 2 bases for J; bases not matched to a gene: 4. The CDR3 runs 15 residues. The CDR3 loop is CASRPTSGITDTQYF. CDR3 DNA sequence: TGTGCCAGTAGGCCGACTAGCGGGATCACAGATACGCAGTATTTT.

This chain links TRBV7-2 with TRBJ2-1, with 11 bases that match TRBD2. CDR1 is SGHTA, CDR2 FQGNSA, per germline. The CDR3 spans 16 residues. V was pared by 3 bases and J by 7 bases, with 8 bases of the junction left unmatched. The CDR3 spells CASSLTSGELGNEQFF. CDR3 bases: TGTGCCAGCAGCTTGACTAGCGGGGAGCTCGGAAATGAGCAGTTCTTC.

The chain recombines TRBV14 with TRBJ1-6, with D unclear. The CDR3 totals 14 residues. Germline CDR1 reads SGHDN; CDR2 reads FVKESK. Trimming shortened V by 5 bases and J by 4 bases, and 9 bases separated the two germline ends. The CDR3 loop is CASSLVGYNSPLHF. The CDR3 coding sequence is TGTGCCAGCAGCTTGGTGGGTTATAATTCACCCCTCCACTTT. Complete variable domain (other parts from reference TRBV14 and TRBJ1-6): EAGVTQFPSHSVIEKGQTVTLRCDPISGHDNLYWYRRVMGKEIKFLLHFVKESKQDESGMPNNRFLAERTGGTYSTLKVQPAELEDSGVYFCASSLVGYNSPLHFGNGTRLTVT.

The V call is TRBV5-4, the J call TRBJ2-3, with D perhaps being TRBD1 or TRBD2 (5 bases each). The CDR3 is made up of 18 amino acids. The germline gives CDR1 SGHNT, CDR2 YYREEE (reference sequence). The V gene lost 0 bases and the J gene lost 3 bases, with 20 bases spanning the gap. CDR3 protein: CASSLAYAFGDGTDTQYF. The CDR3 nucleotides are TGTGCCAGCAGCTTGGCGTATGCGTTCGGGGACGGGACAGATACGCAGTATTTT.

The chain employs TRBV3-1 (or the pseudogene TRBV3-2) and TRBJ2-3; TRBD2 matches 8 bases. The J segment lost 0 bases and the V segment lost 4 bases, leaving 6 bases of the junction unmatched. The CDR3 totals 16 residues. The germline V gene encodes CDR1 LGHDT and CDR2 YNNKEL (reference sequence). CDR3 bases: TGTGCCAGCAGCCCTGGGGAGCGGGAGAGCACAGATACGCAGTATTTT. Amino acids: CASSPGERESTDTQYF.

The genes are TRBV5-1 and TRBJ1-2, with 9 nucleotides matching TRBD1. This CDR3 is 12 amino acids long. The J segment lost 8 bases and the V segment lost 3 bases, leaving 2 bases of the junction unmatched. Germline V lookup: CDR1 SGHRS, CDR2 YFSETQ. CDR3 sequence reads: CASSWTGEGYTF. DNA for the CDR3: TGCGCCAGCAGCTGGACAGGGGAGGGCTACACCTTC.

This chain connects TRBV7-2 to TRBJ2-7, with 9 bases matching TRBD1. Germline CDR1 and CDR2: SGHTA and FQGNSA. The CDR3 loop spans 15 amino acids. Trimming cost V 5 bases and J 4 bases; bases outside gene matches: 9. Written as DNA, the CDR3 is TGTGCCAGCAGCCCGAGACAGGGGGGATTTTACGAGCAGTACTTC. Its translation is CASSPRQGGFYEQYF.

The chain recombines TRBV7-2 with TRBJ2-7; 14 bases align to TRBD2. Germline V CDR1 and CDR2: SGHTA, FQGNSA. Germline trimming cut 2 bases from V and 10 bases from J; bases unmatched to any gene: 7. This CDR3 has 15 amino acids. CDR3 amino acids: CASSLHGLAGGNQYF. CDR3 in DNA: TGTGCCAGCAGCTTACACGGACTAGCGGGAGGCAATCAGTACTTC.

The chain combines TRBV6-5 with TRBJ2-2; the match to TRBD1 covers 8 bases. The CDR3 covers 14 residues. V was clipped by 6 bases and J by 3 bases; unmatched bases: 3. Germline V gives CDR1 MNHEY, CDR2 SVGAGI. CDR3: CASSKDRDTGELFF. The CDR3 region has the DNA TGTGCCAGCAGCAAGGACAGGGACACCGGGGAGCTGTTTTTT.

The V call is TRBV6-5, the J call TRBJ2-7; D possibly corresponds to TRBD2 (5 bases). V lost 3 bases to trimming and J lost 1 base, with 10 bases between them. Germline CDR1 is MNHEY and CDR2 is SVGAGI. This CDR3 contains 14 residues. The CDR3 region has the DNA TGTGCCAGCAGTTATAGAGGCGGGTCCTACGAGCAGTACTTC. Encoded protein: CASSYRGGSYEQYF.

This chain connects TRBV27 to TRBJ2-5; D is undetermined. CDR1 is MNHEY and CDR2 is SMNVEV in the germline V gene (reference sequence). Trimming pared 5 bases from V and 3 bases from J, leaving 16 bases between. The CDR3 consists of 15 residues. The CDR3 sequence is CASSGRAVSKETQYF. The CDR3 nucleotides read TGTGCCAGCAGTGGTCGGGCAGTCAGCAAAGAGACCCAGTACTTC.